This TCR beta chain was documented in a study of cytomegalovirus exposure and HLA in healthy donors. The CDR3 contains 16 residues. Germline CDR1 reads MNHEY; CDR2 reads SMNVEV (reference sequence). V was clipped by 5 bases and J by 4 bases; unmatched bases: 10. General study points: TCR sequences were mostly rare, though some public TCRs occurred in many donors. Subsequent analysis showed first-cohort TCR clusters tending to co-occur in about 110 validation repertoires.

In regard to this clone: As yet, its antigen is unknown.

TCRdb keeps only in-frame clones here, not all; method: immunoSEQ multiplex PCR. The sample includes more than 95,000 clones, around 83% of them seen just once. The donors belonged to the roughly 110-subject validation cohort, separate from the roughly 600-subject first cohort. Sequencing used PBMCs. The clonotype originates from a woman aged 18-30 years in good health and CMV-seropositive. This rearrangement joins TRBV27 to TRBJ2-3; 9 bases agree with TRBD2. The chain's CDR3 is CASSPRVAGAADTQYF. DNA of the CDR3: TGTGCCAGCAGTCCCCGGGTAGCGGGAGCTGCAGATACGCAGTATTTT.